This entry concerns a single T cell receptor (beta chain). This sample stems from a study of shared clonotypes between healthy human individuals. About the study: The study drew on a couple of women and a few men aged 18 to 49 as donors.

V trimming: 3 bases; J trimming: 5 bases; junction bases outside the gene matches: 3. CDR1 is MNHEY and CDR2 is SMNVEV in the germline V gene (reference sequence). The CDR3 sequence is 13 residues long. There were no recent acute infections or vaccinations among the donors, who were healthy HIV-negative adults. Approximately 95 million PBMCs went into genomic DNA for unsorted samples. Some clones are missing from TCRdb's copy, which holds only in-frame ones; the method was immunoSEQ multiplex PCR. The table has over 400,000 clones, approximately 84% seen once; the top ten hold over 9.5%. V is TRBV27 and J is TRBJ2-7; 8 bases are shared with TRBD1. The TCR sequence derives from a woman aged 40 to 55 in good health. Some clones in this sample may be carry-over from other donors' samples. Sequenced input: PBMCs. CDR3 coding DNA: TGTGCCAGCAGTTTCCAGGGGGCCCACGAGCAGTACTTC. Translating gives CASSFQGAHEQYF.